The present T cell receptor (beta chain) was sequenced within a study of blood T cell repertoires in COVID-19. TCRdb's table, derived via immunoSEQ multiplex PCR, lists solely in-frame clones and lacks some. The data contain around 200,000 clones, around 85% of them seen just once; the ten biggest clones take up roughly 3.2%. V lost 1 base and J lost 2, with 12 bases in between. CDR3 size: 15 residues. The germline V gene has CDR1 SGHTS and CDR2 YDEGEE. Individuals aged 18 to 89 years were recruited from around 22 US areas. Material: PBMCs or T cells enriched from blood (not recorded which). The receptor's source is a woman aged 45-65 years in a cohort exposed to, infected with or recovered from COVID-19 (not recorded which). The genes are TRBV5-8 and TRBJ2-5; perhaps TRBD1 as D (6 bases). Here the CDR3 reads CASSLWGPVQETQYF. CDR3 sequence (DNA): TGTGCCAGCAGCTTGTGGGGGCCGGTGCAAGAGACCCAGTACTTC.